This T cell receptor (beta chain) was sequenced during a study of blood T cell repertoires in COVID-19. In the original analysis: Using reference gene primer amplification, nucleated cell counts were estimated. The repertoire was sequenced with immunoSEQ multiplex PCR; TCRdb's copy has only in-frame clones and lacks some. V and J calls plus clone size are reproduced from that table; the DNA served to infer D and trimming. In the table there are 100,000 to 150,000 clones, approximately 90% of which are singletons. From germline, CDR1 is SGDLS and CDR2 YYNGEE. The length of the CDR3 is 15 residues. V was pared by 3 bases and J by 10 bases, with 22 bases between.

The sequence was collected from a man aged 65 to 85 with active COVID-19. The V call is TRBV9, the J call TRBJ1-1, with D perhaps TRBD1 (5 bases). Specimen: peripheral blood. CDR3 in DNA: TGTGCCAGCAGCGGGTGGGGGGACGGGGTGGTTGTAGCTTTCTTT. This sequence encodes CASSGWGDGVVVAFF.